This T cell receptor beta chain was documented in a study of T cell clonality in common variable immunodeficiency. The CDR3 covers 15 residues. The V end lost 1 base, the J end lost 3 bases, and 12 bases lay between the germline ends. From germline, CDR1 is LNHDA and CDR2 SQIVND (reference sequence). Findings and caveats of the study: Authors noted CVID clonality's cause needs subpopulation repertoire sequencing. Shared TCRbeta clones were fewer between CVID subjects than controls. Common variable immunodeficiency TCR beta sequences reportedly had fewer deletions and N-nucleotide insertions. CVID subjects had higher TCRbeta clonality than healthy controls, most marked in about a third.

Sequenced by immunoSEQ multiplex PCR; TCRdb stores in-frame clones only, minus some. The specimen has 45,000 to 65,000 clones, none found just once. Only a few counts were recorded for this clone. Its antigen is not identified. The CDR3 extends 3 residues past the end of the read, so its final part is completed from the germline J gene. The rearrangement links TRBV19 to TRBJ1-1, with D uncertain. Material: peripheral blood mononuclear cells. The receptor was isolated from a person aged 18 to 75 in good health. The CDR3 loop reads CASSIAGSLDTEAFF. The covered CDR3 bases are TGTGCCAGTAGTATAGCGGGGTCCCTGGACACTGAA. The variable domain in full, completed from reference TRBV19 and TRBJ1-1, reads DGGITQSPKYLFRKEGQNVTLSCEQNLNHDAMYWYRQDPGQGLRLIYYSQIVNDFQKGDIAEGYSVSREKKESFPLTVTSAQKNPTAFYLCASSIAGSLDTEAFFGQGTRLTVV.